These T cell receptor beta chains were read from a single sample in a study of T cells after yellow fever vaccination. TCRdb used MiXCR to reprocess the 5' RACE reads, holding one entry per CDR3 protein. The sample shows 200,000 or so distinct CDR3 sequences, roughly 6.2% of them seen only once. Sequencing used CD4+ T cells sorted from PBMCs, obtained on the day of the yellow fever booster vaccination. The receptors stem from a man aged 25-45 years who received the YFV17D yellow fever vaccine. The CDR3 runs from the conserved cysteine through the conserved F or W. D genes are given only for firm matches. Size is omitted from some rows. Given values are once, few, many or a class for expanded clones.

CASSAENIQYF,TGCGCCAGCAGCGCGGAAAACATTCAGTACTTC,TRBV5-1,-,-,TRBJ2-4
CSARDSRRGSGELFF,TGCAGTGCTAGAGATAGTCGCAGGGGTTCAGGGGAGCTGTTTTTT,TRBV20-1,-,few,TRBJ2-2
CASSAPGQPGGGYTF,TGTGCCAGCAGCGCGCCGGGACAGCCTGGGGGTGGCTACACCTTC,TRBV7-2,TRBD1,-,TRBJ1-2
CASARLMTSAQETQYF,TGTGCCAGCGCCCGACTTATGACTAGCGCACAAGAGACCCAGTACTTC,TRBV28,TRBD2,many,TRBJ2-5
CSARQGYGELFF,TGCAGTGCTAGACAGGGTTACGGGGAGCTGTTTTTT,TRBV20-1,-,few,TRBJ2-2
CSTKGWTGRLNTEAFF,TGCAGTACTAAAGGTTGGACAGGGAGGTTGAACACTGAAGCTTTCTTT,TRBV20-1,TRBD1,few,TRBJ1-1
CASSMTGGGNEQFF,TGTGCCAGCAGCATGACAGGGGGGGGCAATGAGCAGTTCTTC,TRBV27,TRBD1,-,TRBJ2-1
CSVEGGVDEQYF,TGCAGCGTTGAGGGGGGGGTTGACGAGCAGTACTTC,TRBV29-1,TRBD2,many,TRBJ2-7
CASSPPETSVGEQYF,TGTGCCAGCTCACCACCGGAGACTAGCGTCGGGGAGCAGTACTTC,TRBV18,TRBD2,-,TRBJ2-7
CSVLAVYTDTQYF,TGCAGCGTTCTAGCGGTATACACAGATACGCAGTATTTT,TRBV29-1,TRBD2,many,TRBJ2-3
CATSRGQGALF,TGTGCCACCAGCAGAGGACAGGGGGCCCTATTT,TRBV15,TRBD1,-,TRBJ2-3
CSASQRDRGLYEQYF,TGCAGTGCTTCCCAAAGGGACAGGGGGCTGTACGAGCAGTACTTC,TRBV20-1,TRBD1,-,TRBJ2-7
CASRDRAEGYTF,TGTGCCAGCAGAGACAGGGCCGAGGGCTACACCTTC,TRBV6-5,TRBD1,-,TRBJ1-2
CASSPGGGEYNEQFF,TGTGCCAGCAGCCCCGGGGGCGGGGAATACAATGAGCAGTTCTTC,TRBV7-2,-,-,TRBJ2-1
CSAKRESGLNEQFF,TGCAGTGCTAAACGGGAGAGCGGGCTCAATGAGCAGTTCTTC,TRBV20-1,-,few,TRBJ2-1
CASRAPAAYEQYF,TGTGCCAGCAGGGCCCCCGCGGCGTACGAGCAGTACTTC,TRBV7-2,-,-,TRBJ2-7
CASQPRRGPYEQYF,TGTGCCAGCCAACCACGCAGAGGGCCCTACGAGCAGTACTTC,TRBV12-3/TRBV12-4,-,many,TRBJ2-7
CASSLRASGDYNEQFF,TGCGCCAGCAGCTTGAGGGCTAGCGGAGATTACAATGAGCAGTTCTTC,TRBV5-1,TRBD2,-,TRBJ2-1
CASSRLPGGDETQYF,TGCGCCAGCAGCCGACTCCCGGGAGGAGACGAGACCCAGTACTTC,TRBV5-1,TRBD2,many,TRBJ2-5
CASSFDGEAFF,TGTGCCAGCAGTTTTGACGGAGAAGCTTTCTTT,TRBV12-3/TRBV12-4,-,-,TRBJ1-1
CASSPRGYNEQFF,TGTGCCAGCAGCCCCAGGGGTTACAATGAGCAGTTCTTC,TRBV7-8,-,many,TRBJ2-1
CASSRGAFEQFF,TGTGCCAGCAGCCGCGGCGCGTTTGAGCAGTTCTTC,TRBV6-2/TRBV6-3,-,-,TRBJ2-1
CASSYSGGGEQYF,TGTGCCAGCAGTTATTCCGGGGGTGGCGAGCAGTACTTC,TRBV6-5,-,few,TRBJ2-7
CASSRSGRAPVGDTQYF,TGTGCCAGCAGTAGAAGCGGGAGGGCCCCTGTTGGAGATACGCAGTATTTT,TRBV12-3/TRBV12-4,TRBD2,few,TRBJ2-3
CASTPERNQPQHF,TGTGCCAGCACCCCAGAGCGCAATCAGCCCCAGCATTTT,TRBV6-5,-,-,TRBJ1-5
CSARRLGLAGGDTGELFF,TGCAGTGCTAGACGCCTGGGACTAGCGGGAGGTGACACCGGGGAGCTGTTTTTT,TRBV20-1,TRBD2,-,TRBJ2-2
CSVDAASMGETQYF,TGCAGCGTTGACGCAGCCTCAATGGGAGAGACCCAGTACTTC,TRBV29-1,-,few,TRBJ2-5
CASSPPGETQYF,TGTGCCAGCAGTCCCCCCGGAGAGACCCAGTACTTC,TRBV28,-,many,TRBJ2-5
CASSWTSGFAGELFF,TGTGCCAGCAGCTGGACTAGCGGCTTTGCCGGGGAGCTGTTTTTT,TRBV5-4,TRBD2,-,TRBJ2-2
CASSLGGMGAYVQYF,TGTGCCAGCAGCTTGGGGGGCATGGGAGCCTACGTCCAGTACTTC,TRBV5-5,-,few,TRBJ2-7
CASSLPGLAIQETQYF,TGTGCCAGCAGTCTACCGGGGCTAGCGATCCAAGAGACCCAGTACTTC,TRBV6-5,-,-,TRBJ2-5
CASSTGGGRYPEFGKLFF,TGCGCCAGCAGCACTGGTGGGGGCCGCTACCCCGAGTTTGGAAAACTGTTTTTT,TRBV5-1,-,-,TRBJ1-4
CASSSGGTGVEVEQFF,TGCGCCAGCTCTTCCGGGGGGACAGGGGTAGAAGTTGAGCAGTTCTTC,TRBV10-1,TRBD1,few,TRBJ2-1
CASSFYSGTEAFF,TGTGCCAGCAGCTTTTACTCCGGCACTGAAGCTTTCTTT,TRBV7-7,-,-,TRBJ1-1
CASSGSGIADTQYF,TGCGCCAGCAGTGGTAGCGGGATCGCAGATACGCAGTATTTT,TRBV10-2,TRBD2,many,TRBJ2-3
CASSPPSESRTQYF,TGTGCCAGCTCACCACCGTCTGAATCTCGGACCCAGTACTTC,TRBV18,-,-,TRBJ2-5
CSARGGSPDTQYF,TGCAGTGCTAGAGGGGGGAGCCCAGATACGCAGTATTTT,TRBV20-1,-,-,TRBJ2-3
CASRARGTDTQYF,TGTGCCAGCAGAGCCCGGGGAACAGATACGCAGTATTTT,TRBV5-6,-,few,TRBJ2-3
CASSVAASRGYEQYF,TGTGCCAGCAGCGTAGCGGCGTCCCGGGGGTACGAGCAGTACTTC,TRBV9,-,few,TRBJ2-7
CASGRRIETQYF,TGCGCCAGCGGTAGACGGATTGAGACCCAGTACTTC,TRBV10-2,-,-,TRBJ2-5
CASSKRETGSYNEQFF,TGTGCCAGCTCGAAGAGGGAGACAGGCTCCTACAATGAGCAGTTCTTC,TRBV6-1,-,few,TRBJ2-1
CATSEGNVLTF,TGTGCCACCAGTGAGGGCAACGTCCTGACTTTC,TRBV24-1,-,-,TRBJ2-6
CASSWDLQSSYNEQFF,TGTGCCAGCAGCTGGGACCTCCAGAGCTCCTACAATGAGCAGTTCTTC,TRBV5-6,-,many,TRBJ2-1
CASKILEGEQYF,TGTGCCAGTAAAATACTGGAGGGCGAGCAGTACTTC,TRBV5-4,-,few,TRBJ2-7
CASSPAGLAGEGSYEQYF,TGTGCCAGCAGTCCCGCGGGACTAGCGGGAGAGGGGAGCTACGAGCAGTACTTC,TRBV6-2/TRBV6-3,TRBD2,-,TRBJ2-7
CASNAAQASGYTF,TGTGCCAGCAATGCGGCGCAGGCCTCTGGCTACACCTTC,TRBV7-9,-,-,TRBJ1-2
CASSSQGPGGTDTQYF,TGTGCCAGCAGCTCCCAGGGACCAGGTGGCACAGATACGCAGTATTTT,TRBV11-2,-,-,TRBJ2-3
CASSPGQPSSYELYF,TGTGCCAGCAGCCCTGGACAGCCCTCCTCCTACGAGCTGTACTTC,TRBV7-9,-,once,TRBJ2-7
CSLLRGGGTDTQYF,TGCAGTTTACTCAGGGGGGGTGGCACAGATACGCAGTATTTT,TRBV20-1,-,few,TRBJ2-3
CASSLRDRESREQYF,TGTGCCAGCAGCTTGCGGGACAGGGAATCGCGGGAGCAGTACTTC,TRBV7-2,TRBD1,few,TRBJ2-7
CASSLASGGDTQYF,TGTGCCAGCAGCTTAGCTAGCGGCGGGGATACGCAGTATTTT,TRBV7-2,-,few,TRBJ2-3
CASSTQKDQPQHF,TGTGCCAGCAGCACCCAAAAGGATCAGCCCCAGCATTTT,TRBV7-2,-,many,TRBJ1-5